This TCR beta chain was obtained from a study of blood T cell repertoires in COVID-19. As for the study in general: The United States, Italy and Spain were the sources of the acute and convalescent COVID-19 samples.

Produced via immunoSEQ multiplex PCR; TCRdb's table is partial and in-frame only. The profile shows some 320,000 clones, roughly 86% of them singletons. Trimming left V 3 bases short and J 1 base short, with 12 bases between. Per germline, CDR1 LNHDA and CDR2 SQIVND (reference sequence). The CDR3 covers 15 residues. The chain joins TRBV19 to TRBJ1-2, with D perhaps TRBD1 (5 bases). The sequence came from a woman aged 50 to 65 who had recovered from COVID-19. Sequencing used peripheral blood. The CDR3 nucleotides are TGTGCCAGTAGTATCCCGCAGGGACTTAACTATGGCTACACCTTC. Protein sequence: CASSIPQGLNYGYTF.